This T cell receptor (beta chain) was found in a study of T cells in Graves' hyperthyroidism and ophthalmopathy. Broader study findings: Onset of ophthalmopathy came a median approximately 6 months after the model predicted it. Most thyroid clonotypes expanded above 0.001 were also detected in blood. Ophthalmopathy cases were set apart from stable hyperthyroidism by a 13 V-J model.

Uncontrolled infection, other autoimmune disease, pregnancy or lactation barred patients from enrollment. This clonotype was found many times. The antigen remains undetermined. Trimming left V 2 bases short and J 0 bases short, with 7 bases between. This CDR3 has 14 amino acids. Amplification of TCR beta CDR3 regions was performed using RNA transcripts as template. A set of HTBI primers served as the primers for a first-round RT-PCR of the TCR CDR3. TCRdb processed the multiplex PCR reads anew with MiXCR; each CDR3 protein has one entry. The table records over 350,000 distinct CDR3 sequences, more than 13% of them present only once.

The sequencing input was blood. The clonotype was recovered from a man aged 45-65 years with Graves' ophthalmopathy. The rearrangement uses TRBV12-3 or TRBV12-4 and TRBJ1-1, with D tentatively TRBD1 (6 bases). The DNA for the CDR3 is TGTGCCAGCAGTTTAAGGGGGATGAACACTGAAGCTTTCTTT. Translating it yields CASSLRGMNTEAFF.